These 27 T cell receptor beta chains originate from one sample sequenced in a study of blood T cell repertoires in COVID-19. Using immunoSEQ multiplex PCR, the repertoire was profiled, and TCRdb retains in-frame clones only, with some absent. The sample includes over 70,000 clones, less than 85% of them seen just once. The source material was peripheral blood. These receptors all stem from a man in his 70s with active or convalescent COVID-19.

This clone was seen a few times. The chain employs TRBV28 and TRBJ1-4; D uncertain. Germline CDR1 is MDHEN and CDR2 is SYDVKM. The CDR3 is made up of 15 amino acids. The ends were cut back, 5 bases at V and 7 bases at J, with 17 bases in the middle. The CDR3 loop reads CASSLPVPGGEKLFF. CDR3 bases: TGTGCCAGCAGTCTTCCGGTACCCGGTGGTGAAAAACTGTTTTTT.

The CDR3: CASSLSGTDYGYTF. CDR3 DNA sequence: TGTGCCAGCAGCCTTTCCGGGACAGACTATGGCTACACCTTC. The chain joins TRBV3-1 (or the pseudogene TRBV3-2) to TRBJ1-2; 7 nucleotides align to TRBD1. This CDR3 is 14 amino acids long. Germline V gives CDR1 LGHDT, CDR2 YNNKEL (reference sequence). With V trimmed by 4 bases and J by 3 bases, 5 bases remained unmatched.

The chain employs TRBV7-9 and TRBJ1-1; 10 bases agree with TRBD1. The CDR3 contains 19 residues. Trimming took 5 bases from V and 5 from J; bases not matched to a gene: 20. Germline V gene data show CDR1 as SEHNR and CDR2 as FQNEAQ (reference sequence). CDR3 bases: TGTGCCAGCAGCAACCCCCAGAAACCCGGGACAGGGGAACGGACTGAAGCTTTCTTT. Translating it yields CASSNPQKPGTGERTEAFF.

This clone was recorded only once. The V gene is TRBV6-5, the J gene TRBJ1-1, with D possibly matching TRBD1 (5 bases). Per the germline V gene, CDR1 is MNHEY and CDR2 is SVGAGI. The CDR3 contains 14 residues. V was trimmed by 0 bases and J by 7 bases, leaving 12 bases between them. The CDR3 region is CASSYSKDTFEAFF. The CDR3 DNA reads TGTGCCAGCAGTTACTCAAAGGACACCTTTGAAGCTTTCTTT.

CDR3 sequence (DNA): TGTGCCAGCAGCCTGACTGTGAACACTGAAGCTTTCTTT. As protein: CASSLTVNTEAFF. V is TRBV5-4 and J is TRBJ1-1; D gene unclear. CDR3 length: 13 amino acids. Trimming removed 4 bases from V and 0 bases from J, with 7 bases in between. The germline V gene encodes CDR1 SGHNT and CDR2 YYREEE (reference sequence).

J is TRBJ2-1 and V is TRBV15, with 8 bases lining up with TRBD1. The germline gives CDR1 LNHNV, CDR2 YYDKDF (reference sequence). V lost 1 base and J lost 5; bases outside the gene matches: 10. CDR3 length: 17 residues. The CDR3 here is CATSRVRDRLRDNEQFF. CDR3 nucleotides: TGTGCCACCAGCAGAGTTCGGGACAGGTTAAGGGACAATGAGCAGTTCTTC. Using reference TRBV15 and TRBJ2-1 for the parts outside the CDR3, the full variable domain is DAMVIQNPRYQVTQFGKPVTLSCSQTLNHNVMYWYQQKSSQAPKLLFHYYDKDFNNEADTPDNFQSRRPNTSFCFLDIRSPGLGDTAMYLCATSRVRDRLRDNEQFFGPGTRLTVL.

The V call is TRBV12-3 or TRBV12-4, the J call TRBJ1-1; D is perhaps TRBD1 (5 bases). CDR3 length: 13 residues. V gave up 5 bases and J gave up 1 base, with 8 bases separating them. Written as DNA, the CDR3 is TGTGCCAGCAGTCTACAGGAGAACACTGAAGCTTTCTTT. This translates into CASSLQENTEAFF.

The gene calls are TRBV27 and TRBJ1-4; TRBD1 is a possible D gene (5 bases). Trimming stripped 7 bases from V and 5 bases from J, with 14 bases between. The CDR3 has 14 amino acids. Per the germline V gene, CDR1 is MNHEY and CDR2 is SMNVEV (reference sequence). The DNA for the CDR3 is TGTGCCAGCACCCAGTGGGGGGGGAATGAAAAACTGTTTTTT. Amino acid sequence: CASTQWGGNEKLFF. Based on the CDR3 plus reference TRBV27 and TRBJ1-4, the full variable domain is EAQVTQNPRYLITVTGKKLTVTCSQNMNHEYMSWYRQDPGLGLRQIYYSMNVEVTDKGDVPEGYKVSRKEKRNFPLILESPSPNQTSLYFCASTQWGGNEKLFFGSGTQLSVL.

J is TRBJ2-7 and V is TRBV5-1, with 8 bases matching TRBD2. Losses at the gene ends were 5 bases for V and 2 bases for J; bases not matched to a gene: 6. The CDR3 sequence is 14 residues long. Germline V gene sequence: CDR1 SGHRS, CDR2 YFSETQ. CDR3 sequence: CASRREAGAYEQYF. Here the CDR3 DNA reads TGCGCCAGCAGGAGGGAAGCGGGGGCCTACGAGCAGTACTTC.

This clone was counted between two and nine times. The chain is built from TRBV5-1 and TRBJ1-1, with a tentative D call TRBD1 (6 bases). Germline V gene sequence: CDR1 SGHRS, CDR2 YFSETQ. V was shortened by 4 bases and J by 2 bases, with 9 bases between the two germline ends. The length of the CDR3 is 13 residues. The CDR3 reads CASSGTQNTEAFF. CDR3 nucleotides: TGCGCCAGCAGCGGGACACAAAACACTGAAGCTTTCTTT.

This clone was counted ten times or more. The chain uses TRBV7-9 and TRBJ2-3; 7 positions agree with TRBD2. The CDR3 is 15 residues long. Germline CDR1 is SEHNR and CDR2 is FQNEAQ (reference sequence). V was pared by 1 base and J by 2 bases, with 3 bases of the junction left unmatched. The CDR3 region has the DNA TGTGCCAGCAGCTTAGGTGGGACTATCACAGATACGCAGTATTTT. This sequence encodes CASSLGGTITDTQYF.

The genes are TRBV24-1 and TRBJ2-3, with TRBD2 as a possible D gene (5 bases). The ends were cut back, 6 bases at V and 0 bases at J, with 15 bases in the middle. CDR3 length: 16 amino acids. Germline V gene sequence: CDR1 KGHDR, CDR2 SFDVKD. The CDR3 coding sequence is TGTGCCACCAGTTCGGGAATAACCTCTAGCACAGATACGCAGTATTTT. Amino acids: CATSSGITSSTDTQYF.

The V and J genes are TRBV19 and TRBJ2-7; D is possibly TRBD2 (5 bases). This CDR3 comprises 15 residues. V was cut by 6 bases and J by 0 bases, with 15 bases left in between. CDR1 is LNHDA and CDR2 is SQIVND in the germline V gene (reference sequence). CDR3 bases: TGTGCCAGTAGCTTAACCCCGGGATTCTCCTACGAGCAGTACTTC. Translating gives CASSLTPGFSYEQYF. The complete variable domain, with remaining parts taken from reference TRBV19 and TRBJ2-7, reads DGGITQSPKYLFRKEGQNVTLSCEQNLNHDAMYWYRQDPGQGLRLIYYSQIVNDFQKGDIAEGYSVSREKKESFPLTVTSAQKNPTAFYLCASSLTPGFSYEQYFGPGTRLTVT.

The V call is TRBV19, the J call TRBJ2-2; TRBD1 is a possible D gene (5 bases). Trimming removed 4 bases from V and 1 base from J, with 7 bases in between. The CDR3 covers 14 residues. Germline V gene data show CDR1 as LNHDA and CDR2 as SQIVND (reference sequence). The CDR3 DNA reads as TGTGCCAGTAGTACCAGGGAGAACACCGGGGAGCTGTTTTTT. Translated, it gives CASSTRENTGELFF.

J is TRBJ2-3 and V is TRBV24-1; 8 positions agree with TRBD2. Germline V gene sequence: CDR1 KGHDR, CDR2 SFDVKD. CDR3 length: 12 amino acids. Trimming cost V 7 bases and J 5 bases; bases outside gene matches: 1. The CDR3 bases are TGTGCCACCAGCGGGAGGGAAGATACGCAGTATTTT. Its translation: CATSGREDTQYF.

The chain uses TRBV5-8 and TRBJ1-6, with D possibly being TRBD1 (6 bases). CDR1 and CDR2 (germline): SGHTS, YDEGEE. V dropped 0 bases and J dropped 5 bases, with 12 bases sitting between them. The CDR3 runs 16 residues. CDR3 sequence: CASSLGQGLDNSPLHF. Here the CDR3 DNA reads TGTGCCAGCAGCTTGGGGCAGGGGCTCGATAATTCACCCCTCCACTTT.

This chain links TRBV6-4 with TRBJ2-1, with 13 nucleotides matching TRBD2. This CDR3 region has 14 residues. Per the germline V gene, CDR1 is MRHNA and CDR2 is SNTAGT. Trimming took 5 bases from V and 8 from J; bases not matched to a gene: 3. CDR3 region: CASSRLAGGDEQFF. The CDR3 coding sequence is TGTGCCAGCAGTAGACTAGCGGGGGGTGATGAGCAGTTCTTC.

The rearrangement uses TRBV29-1 and TRBJ1-1, with D hard to call. CDR3 size: 13 residues. In germline, CDR1 is SQVTM, CDR2 ANQGSEA. The V and J ends lost 4 bases and 0 bases respectively, with 9 bases between them. CDR3 region: CSVVVQMNTEAFF. CDR3 bases: TGCAGCGTTGTGGTACAGATGAACACTGAAGCTTTCTTT.

This clone was observed a handful of times. This sequence joins TRBV11-1 and TRBJ2-3; possibly TRBD2 for D (6 bases). V was clipped by 6 bases and J by 6 bases, with 13 bases between them. The CDR3 contains 13 residues. CDR1 SGHAT and CDR2 FQDESV come from the germline V gene (reference sequence). DNA of the CDR3: TGTGCCAGCAGAGGGTCGGGGGTTGATACGCAGTATTTT. This translates into CASRGSGVDTQYF.

V gene TRBV4-1 combines with J gene TRBJ2-6; no clear D. V was shortened by 0 bases and J by 4 bases, with 13 bases between the two germline ends. The CDR3 consists of 17 residues. Looked up from germline, CDR1 is MGHRA and CDR2 is YSYEKL. CDR3 nucleotides: TGCGCCAGCAGCCAAGAATTTCGCCGGGTAGGGGCCAACGTCCTGACTTTC. This sequence encodes CASSQEFRRVGANVLTF.

The chain has TRBV10-3 and TRBJ2-2, with 9 bases matching TRBD1. CDR1 is ENHRY and CDR2 is SYGVKD in the germline V gene. This CDR3 spans 15 amino acids. V shed 7 bases and J 4 bases; nucleotides not matched to a gene: 7. DNA of the CDR3: TGTGCCATCACGGGACAGGGTCAAGGCACCGGGGAGCTGTTTTTT. It codes for CAITGQGQGTGELFF.

The chain links TRBV24-1 to TRBJ1-1, with 8 bases matching TRBD1. Germline loops: CDR1 KGHDR, CDR2 SFDVKD. CDR3 length: 15 amino acids. Trimming took 3 bases from V and 4 from J; bases not matched to a gene: 6. The CDR3 DNA follows: TGTGCCACCAGTGATCCCGGACAGGGAGGCACTGAAGCTTTCTTT. Its protein product is CATSDPGQGGTEAFF.

Points on this clone: This CDR3 is also generated by other DNA sequences in the sample. V gene TRBV24-1 combines with J gene TRBJ1-5; D is unclear. Germline V CDR1 and CDR2: KGHDR, SFDVKD. This CDR3 has 12 residues. V was shortened by 3 bases and J by 5 bases, with 4 bases between the two germline ends. The CDR3 sequence: CATSDPDQPQHF. The CDR3 DNA sequence: TGTGCCACCAGTGATCCTGATCAGCCCCAGCATTTT.

J is TRBJ2-3 and V is TRBV9, with TRBD2 matching over 12 bases. Per the germline V gene, CDR1 is SGDLS and CDR2 is YYNGEE. V dropped 0 bases and J dropped 11; count of bases not matched to a gene: 7. The length of the CDR3 is 15 residues. As DNA, the CDR3 is TGTGCCAGCAGCGTAGTTCCTAGCGGGGGGGAAGGGCAGTATTTT. It yields the protein CASSVVPSGGEGQYF.

The chain combines TRBV3-1 (or the pseudogene TRBV3-2) with TRBJ1-6; D gene unclear. Per germline, CDR1 LGHDT and CDR2 YNNKEL (reference sequence). The CDR3 length is 13 residues. V gave up 4 bases and J gave up 7 bases, with 8 bases separating them. In DNA form, the CDR3 reads TGTGCCAGCAGCCCCTCTAGGAATTCACCCCTCCACTTT. Its translation: CASSPSRNSPLHF.

The rearrangement uses TRBV24-1 and TRBJ1-1; D possibly corresponds to TRBD1 (6 bases). CDR3 size: 12 residues. Germline values: CDR1 KGHDR, CDR2 SFDVKD. V gave up 0 bases and J gave up 10 bases, with 8 bases separating them. DNA of the CDR3: TGTGCCACCAGTGATTTGAACAGGGCAGCTTTCTTT. It encodes CATSDLNRAAFF.

V and J are TRBV10-3 and TRBJ1-2; D is perhaps TRBD1 (5 bases). The germline V gene has CDR1 ENHRY and CDR2 SYGVKD. The germline V and J ends were trimmed by 9 bases and 7 bases, with 24 bases remaining between them. This CDR3 has 15 amino acids. The CDR3 loop reads CAIGDGDRRRGGYTF. The CDR3 DNA is TGTGCCATAGGGGACGGTGACAGACGGAGGGGTGGCTACACCTTC.